A single sample gave rise to the 21 T cell receptor beta chains below, sequenced in a study of cytomegalovirus exposure and HLA in healthy donors (dated by TCRdb to 2016 to 2017). The library was produced with the immunoSEQ multiplex PCR assay. A mixture of 60 forward primers for TCR Vbeta segments and 13 reverse primers for TCR Jbeta segments was used in the multiplex PCR. TCRdb holds this immuneACCESS table with in-frame rearrangements only. Some clones are missing; in checked studies, unresolved V genes explain under half, and the rest has no known cause. This sample is represented by about 84,000 clones; around 66% of them were singletons. Of the sample, 15% is held by the ten largest clones. Sequenced material: PBMCs. All receptors derive from a middle-aged woman in good health and CMV-seropositive.

This clone occurred once. The chain uses TRBV6-5 and TRBJ1-1; D remains unclear. The V and J ends lost 0 bases and 4 bases respectively, with 15 bases between them. The germline CDR1 and CDR2 sequences are MNHEY and SVGAGI. The CDR3 extends over 16 amino acids. The CDR3 DNA reads as TGTGCCAGCAGTTACTCCCCCCAAGCGACGGGCACTGAAGCTTTCTTT. It encodes CASSYSPQATGTEAFF.

This rearrangement joins TRBV9 to TRBJ2-2; D is undetermined. Germline V lookup: CDR1 SGDLS, CDR2 YYNGEE. The CDR3 is 14 amino acids. Trimming stripped 0 bases from V and 1 base from J, with 4 bases between. This chain's CDR3 is CASSVGQNTGELFF. CDR3 DNA: TGTGCCAGCAGCGTAGGACAGAACACCGGGGAGCTGTTTTTT.

There are a few counts of this clone. CDR3 DNA sequence: TGCGCCAGCAGCTTGGTCCCAGGGCCAACTAATTCACCCCTCCACTTT. It translates to CASSLVPGPTNSPLHF. This chain links TRBV5-1 with TRBJ1-6, with D maybe TRBD1 (5 bases). The germline gives CDR1 SGHRS, CDR2 YFSETQ. Trimming shortened V by 0 bases and J by 6 bases, and 13 bases separated the two germline ends. The CDR3 is 16 amino acids.

V is TRBV5-1 and J is TRBJ2-5; TRBD2 matches at 8 bases. V lost 0 bases, J lost 5 bases, and 15 bases stayed unmatched. The CDR3 loop spans 18 amino acids. Germline V gives CDR1 SGHRS, CDR2 YFSETQ. This chain's CDR3 is CASSLDPPPSGSTETQYF. The CDR3 nucleotides are TGCGCCAGCAGCTTGGACCCCCCGCCCAGCGGGAGTACGGAGACCCAGTACTTC.

The rearrangement links TRBV19 to TRBJ2-7, with 10 positions matching TRBD2. Germline lookup yields CDR1 LNHDA and CDR2 SQIVND (reference sequence). The CDR3 length is 15 residues. The J segment lost 3 bases and the V segment lost 5 bases, leaving 7 bases of the junction unmatched. The CDR3 bases are TGTGCCAGTAGTTTTACTAGCGGGATTAACTACGAGCAGTACTTC. Amino acids: CASSFTSGINYEQYF.

This chain connects TRBV11-2 to TRBJ2-5; weak D call: TRBD1 (5 bases). From germline, CDR1 is SGHAT and CDR2 FQNNGV. The CDR3 is 14 amino acids. Between the trimmed V and J ends, which lost 1 base and 2 bases, there was a span of 8 bases. CDR3 nucleotide sequence: TGTGCCAGCAGCTTAGCGACAGAGCAAGAGACCCAGTACTTC. This sequence encodes CASSLATEQETQYF.

This clone came up once. J is TRBJ2-1 and V is TRBV19; TRBD1 might be the D (6 bases). Germline lookup yields CDR1 LNHDA and CDR2 SQIVND (reference sequence). The CDR3 extends over 15 amino acids. Trimming took off 5 bases at V and 4 bases at J, with 15 bases between the two ends. The CDR3 here is CASSDGTRPYNEQFF. CDR3 sequence (DNA): TGTGCCAGTAGTGACGGGACAAGACCATACAATGAGCAGTTCTTC.

This clone was observed a few times. The V gene is TRBV28, the J gene TRBJ2-5; TRBD2 agrees at 9 bases. Germline lookup yields CDR1 MDHEN and CDR2 SYDVKM. V gave up 6 bases and J gave up 5 bases; unmatched junction bases: 10. This CDR3 contains 15 residues. CDR3 region: CASRTIAGASETQYF. CDR3 sequence (DNA): TGTGCCAGCAGGACCATAGCGGGAGCCTCTGAGACCCAGTACTTC. The full variable domain, in which reference TRBV28 and TRBJ2-5 provide the parts outside the CDR3, is DVKVTQSSRYLVKRTGEKVFLECVQDMDHENMFWYRQDPGLGLRLIYFSYDVKMKEKGDIPEGYSVSREKKERFSLILESASTNQTSMYLCASRTIAGASETQYFGPGTRLLVL.

The CDR3 nucleotides read TGTGCCAGCAGCGTAATAACTAGCGCTAATGAGCAGTTCTTC. This gives the protein CASSVITSANEQFF. The J gene is TRBJ2-1, the V gene TRBV9, with 7 bases aligning to TRBD2. CDR3 length: 14 amino acids. Looked up from germline, CDR1 is SGDLS and CDR2 is YYNGEE. The ends lost 1 base at V and 7 bases at J; junction bases unmatched: 5.

This chain connects TRBV14 to TRBJ1-2, with 8 bases lining up with TRBD1. CDR1 is SGHDN, CDR2 FVKESK, per germline. After removal of 2 bases from V and 4 bases from J, the junction contained 6 bases not matched to a gene. CDR3 size: 15 residues. CDR3 region: CASSQNTGGLYGYTF. The CDR3 coding sequence is TGTGCCAGCAGCCAAAATACAGGGGGACTCTATGGCTACACCTTC.

The chain has TRBV7-9 and TRBJ2-1; possibly TRBD2 for D (6 bases). The CDR3 runs to 15 residues. V lost 5 bases and J 2 bases, leaving 13 bases between the germline ends. CDR1 and CDR2 from the germline V gene are SEHNR and FQNEAQ (reference sequence). The CDR3 DNA follows: TGTGCCAGCAGCCCCCGACTAGTAGCCTACAATGAGCAGTTCTTC. This gives the protein CASSPRLVAYNEQFF.

The rearrangement uses TRBV29-1 and TRBJ2-5, with 10 nucleotides matching TRBD2. V lost 6 bases to trimming and J lost 1 base; unmatched junction nucleotides: 8. Germline V gene data show CDR1 as SQVTM and CDR2 as ANQGSEA. This CDR3 is 15 amino acids long. CDR3 in amino acids: CSVGLTSGVQETQYF. CDR3 DNA sequence: TGCAGCGTCGGTCTTACTAGCGGGGTCCAAGAGACCCAGTACTTC.

The chain uses TRBV7-9 and TRBJ2-4, with TRBD2 matching over 10 bases. The germline V gene encodes CDR1 SEHNR and CDR2 FQNEAQ (reference sequence). CDR3 length: 18 residues. The V gene end was trimmed by 5 bases and the J gene end by 0 bases; junction bases not matched to a gene: 10. CDR3 in amino acids: CASSLPPRLAGAKNIQYF. The CDR3, as DNA: TGTGCCAGCAGCCTCCCCCCCAGACTAGCGGGAGCCAAAAACATTCAGTACTTC.

This chain uses TRBV28 with TRBJ2-7; 9 bases line up with TRBD2. V was clipped by 8 bases and J by 0 bases; unmatched bases: 8. The CDR3 has 15 residues. CDR1 MDHEN and CDR2 SYDVKM come from the germline V gene. As DNA, the CDR3 is TGTGCCAGCCACGGGACTAGCACTTTCTCCTACGAGCAGTACTTC. Encoded protein: CASHGTSTFSYEQYF.

The CDR3 reads CASSPWTSGATDTQYF. CDR3 nucleotides: TGTGCCAGCAGTCCTTGGACTAGCGGGGCCACAGATACGCAGTATTTT. The V gene is TRBV27, the J gene TRBJ2-3, with 12 bases matching TRBD2. The CDR3 sequence is 16 residues long. V was pared by 5 bases and J by 2 bases, with 5 bases of the junction left unmatched. CDR1 is MNHEY, CDR2 SMNVEV, per germline (reference sequence).

The chain couples TRBV28 to TRBJ2-7; TRBD1 agrees at 8 bases. V was pared by 4 bases and J by 1 base, with 15 bases of the junction left unmatched. The V gene's germline CDR1 is MDHEN and CDR2 SYDVKM. This CDR3 contains 18 residues. CDR3 sequence: CASSYPNQIRGPSYEQYF. As DNA, the CDR3 is TGTGCCAGCAGTTACCCAAATCAGATCAGGGGGCCTTCCTACGAGCAGTACTTC.

This clone was seen more than once but under ten times. CDR3 protein: CASSISPVNYGYTF. The CDR3 nucleotides read TGTGCCAGTAGTATCTCCCCGGTGAACTATGGCTACACCTTC. V gene TRBV19 combines with J gene TRBJ1-2; no definite D call. Trimming removed 3 bases at V and 2 bases at J, with 10 bases between. The CDR3 sequence is 14 residues long. Germline V lookup: CDR1 LNHDA, CDR2 SQIVND (reference sequence).

The chain uses TRBV7-2 and TRBJ2-1; tentative D call: TRBD2 (5 bases). This CDR3 spans 15 amino acids. V was pared by 2 bases and J by 15 bases, with 23 bases between. The germline CDR1 and CDR2 sequences are SGHTA and FQGNSA. CDR3 in amino acids: CASSLSSSNSKRGFF. In DNA, the CDR3 is TGTGCCAGCAGCTTATCTTCTAGCAACTCTAAGCGTGGGTTCTTC. The full variable domain, rest sourced from reference TRBV7-2 and TRBJ2-1, is GAGVSQSPSNKVTEKGKDVELRCDPISGHTALYWYRQSLGQGLEFLIYFQGNSAPDKSGLPSDRFSAERTGGSVSTLTIQRTQQEDSAVYLCASSLSSSNSKRGFFGPGTRLTVL.

This clone appeared a few times. The rearrangement links TRBV5-4 to TRBJ1-2, with D hard to call. Germline V gene data show CDR1 as SGHNT and CDR2 as YYREEE (reference sequence). Trimming left V 4 bases short and J 6 bases short, with 13 bases between. The CDR3 totals 13 residues. The CDR3 DNA reads as TGTGCCAGCAGCCCCCGGGGTTACGATGGCTACACCTTC. It encodes CASSPRGYDGYTF.

The chain links TRBV13 to TRBJ2-7, with D perhaps matching TRBD2 (6 bases). This CDR3 has 16 residues. From germline, CDR1 is PRHDT and CDR2 FYEKMQ (reference sequence). V was shortened by 4 bases and J by 0 bases, with 16 bases between the two germline ends. The CDR3 reads CASSSSLGLPSYEQYF. The CDR3 DNA is TGTGCCAGCAGCTCCTCTTTGGGACTTCCCTCCTACGAGCAGTACTTC.

The chain links TRBV30 to TRBJ1-2, with 10 positions matching TRBD1. Losses at the gene ends were 4 bases for V and 4 bases for J; bases not matched to a gene: 9. This CDR3 is built from 15 residues. The germline gives CDR1 GTSNPN, CDR2 SVGIG (reference sequence). The DNA of the CDR3 is TGTGCCTGGACCCTTGGACAGGGGGAACGCTATGGCTACACCTTC. Translating it yields CAWTLGQGERYGYTF.